These 23 T cell receptor beta chains share one sample of origin, sequenced in a study of T cell repertoires in urothelial bladder cancer. Produced via immunoSEQ multiplex PCR; TCRdb's table is partial and in-frame only. Counted here are about 13,000 clones, 60% to 75% occurring once; the ten biggest clones make up approximately 9%. The sequencing sample was made of tumor-infiltrating cells from bladder cancer. The receptors here all came from a human donor with urothelial carcinoma.

The chain couples TRBV5-1 to TRBJ2-6; D not certain. V was pared by 5 bases and J by 0 bases, with 6 bases between. CDR3 length equals 14 residues. Germline V CDR1 and CDR2: SGHRS, YFSETQ. CDR3 sequence: CASSLDSGANVLTF. In DNA form, the CDR3 reads TGCGCCAGCAGTCTTGACTCTGGGGCCAACGTCCTGACTTTC. Based on the CDR3 plus reference TRBV5-1 and TRBJ2-6, the full variable domain is KAGVTQTPRYLIKTRGQQVTLSCSPISGHRSVSWYQQTPGQGLQFLFEYFSETQRNKGNFPGRFSGRQFSNSRSEMNVSTLELGDSALYLCASSLDSGANVLTFGAGSRLTVL.

The chain has TRBV19 and TRBJ2-1, with TRBD2 matching over 12 bases. Trimming at V came to 4 bases and at J to 6 bases, leaving 1 base not matched to a gene. This CDR3 comprises 14 residues. Looked up from germline, CDR1 is LNHDA and CDR2 is SQIVND (reference sequence). CDR3 loop: CASSTSGGANEQFF. The CDR3 region has the DNA TGTGCCAGTAGTACTAGCGGGGGGGCCAATGAGCAGTTCTTC.

The chain has TRBV10-1 and TRBJ2-7, with unresolved D. Trimming left V 4 bases short and J 3 bases short, with 10 bases between. This CDR3 spans 13 amino acids. Germline CDR1 WNHNN, CDR2 SYGVQD (reference sequence). This chain's CDR3 is CASSGRTVYEQYV. The CDR3, as DNA: TGCGCCAGCAGTGGAAGGACGGTCTACGAGCAGTACGTC.

V gene TRBV7-6 combines with J gene TRBJ2-2; unclear D gene. Germline V lookup: CDR1 SGHVS, CDR2 FNYEAQ. The germline V and J ends were trimmed by 5 bases and 8 bases, with 12 bases remaining between them. The CDR3 sequence is 13 residues long. CDR3 residues: CASSEPHAGELFF. DNA of the CDR3: TGTGCCAGCAGCGAACCTCACGCAGGGGAGCTGTTTTTT.

The J gene is TRBJ1-1, the V gene TRBV6-1; D may be TRBD1 (6 bases). The CDR3 totals 16 residues. The germline gives CDR1 MNHNS, CDR2 SASEGT. Between the trimmed V and J ends, which lost 2 bases and 1 base, there was a span of 14 bases. For the CDR3, the DNA is TGTGCCAGCAGTGAACACGGGGGGCGGCGGAACACTGAAGCTTTCTTT. This encodes CASSEHGGRRNTEAFF.

This clone occurred a few times. The V gene is TRBV30, the J gene TRBJ1-2; D gene unclear. Per germline, CDR1 GTSNPN and CDR2 SVGIG (reference sequence). CDR3 length: 12 amino acids. V was shortened by 5 bases and J by 4 bases, with 11 bases between the two germline ends. The CDR3 loop is CAWGSGSYGYTF. The CDR3 DNA follows: TGTGCCTGGGGTTCTGGGAGCTATGGCTACACCTTC.

This clone was seen a single time. The rearrangement links TRBV6-5 to TRBJ2-3; D gene unclear. The germline V and J ends were trimmed by 9 bases and 10 bases, with 14 bases remaining between them. Per the germline V gene, CDR1 is MNHEY and CDR2 is SVGAGI. This CDR3 has 11 amino acids. The DNA for the CDR3 is TGTGCCAGTAGGGCCCTCGGAGCGCAGTATTTT. Its protein product is CASRALGAQYF.

This clone was detected only a few times. The rearrangement joins TRBV29-1 to TRBJ1-2, with a weak D call TRBD1 (5 bases). The V and J ends lost 6 bases and 8 bases respectively, with 16 bases between them. Germline V CDR1 and CDR2: SQVTM, ANQGSEA. The CDR3 runs 12 residues. The CDR3 sequence: CSVWDRKAGYTF. The CDR3 DNA reads as TGCAGCGTGTGGGACCGGAAGGCGGGCTACACCTTC.

This chain uses TRBV7-6 with TRBJ1-1, with D perhaps TRBD1 (5 bases). Germline loops: CDR1 SGHVS, CDR2 FNYEAQ. Trimming left V 2 bases short and J 3 bases short, with 13 bases between. CDR3 length: 15 residues. The CDR3 loop reads CASSLRDSGDTEAFF. As DNA, the CDR3 is TGTGCCAGCAGCTTAAGAGACAGCGGGGACACTGAAGCTTTCTTT.

The V gene is TRBV7-2, the J gene TRBJ1-5; TRBD1 matches at 8 bases. V lost 3 bases to trimming and J lost 1 base; unmatched junction nucleotides: 2. Germline V gene sequence: CDR1 SGHTA, CDR2 FQGNSA. The CDR3 extends over 15 amino acids. The CDR3 reads CASSFSGGSNQPQHF. CDR3 DNA sequence: TGTGCCAGCAGCTTTTCAGGGGGCAGCAATCAGCCCCAGCATTTT.

The chain is built from TRBV18 and TRBJ1-6; unclear D gene. The CDR3 has 16 residues. In germline, CDR1 is KGHSH, CDR2 LQKENI. The V gene lost 4 bases and the J gene lost 6 bases, with 16 bases spanning the gap. The CDR3 nucleotides read TGTGCCAGCTCACTGACTCAAACTATGGGTAATTCACCCCTCCACTTT. Translation gives CASSLTQTMGNSPLHF. Complete variable domain (other parts from reference TRBV18 and TRBJ1-6): NAGVMQNPRHLVRRRGQEARLRCSPMKGHSHVYWYRQLPEEGLKFMVYLQKENIIDESGMPKERFSAEFPKEGPSILRIQQVVRGDSAAYFCASSLTQTMGNSPLHFGNGTRLTVT.

The genes are TRBV7-6 and TRBJ2-7; no clear D. The CDR3 contains 12 residues. Germline V gene lookup returns CDR1 SGHVS and CDR2 FNYEAQ. V gave up 1 base and J gave up 7 bases, with 8 bases separating them. The DNA of the CDR3 is TGTGCCAGCAGCTTAGGGCACGTGGAGCAGTACTTC. It specifies CASSLGHVEQYF.

This clone was observed a few times. This chain connects TRBV5-1 to TRBJ2-3; tentative D call: TRBD1 (5 bases). The CDR3 extends over 15 amino acids. In germline, CDR1 is SGHRS, CDR2 YFSETQ. Trimming removed 4 bases from V and 2 bases from J, with 14 bases in between. As DNA, the CDR3 is TGCGCCAGCAGCCCCCAGGCAGGGATCACAGATACGCAGTATTTT. It specifies CASSPQAGITDTQYF.

The chain has TRBV11-3 and TRBJ2-3; D call uncertain. This CDR3 has 14 residues. V was shortened by 1 base and J by 0 bases, with 5 bases between the two germline ends. Germline V gene lookup returns CDR1 SGHNT and CDR2 YENEEA. Written as DNA, the CDR3 is TGTGCCAGCAGCTTAGCGGCAAGCACAGATACGCAGTATTTT. It is translated as CASSLAASTDTQYF.

The J gene is TRBJ2-3, the V gene TRBV5-1; D not resolved. Germline CDR1 is SGHRS and CDR2 is YFSETQ. V was shortened by 4 bases and J by 2 bases, with 17 bases between the two germline ends. The CDR3 spans 16 residues. In nucleotides, the CDR3 is TGCGCCAGCAGCGGTCGGATCTTGCCGTCCACAGATACGCAGTATTTT. This encodes CASSGRILPSTDTQYF.

V usage is TRBV6-1 and J usage is TRBJ1-2, with no clear D. Germline-derived CDR1 and CDR2 are MNHNS and SASEGT. The CDR3 has 13 amino acids. V lost 1 base and J 1 base, leaving 4 bases between the germline ends. In DNA, the CDR3 is TGTGCCAGCAGTGAAGTAGATAACTATGGCTACACCTTC. Translation gives CASSEVDNYGYTF.

V and J are TRBV6-7 and TRBJ2-7; D may be TRBD1 (5 bases). TRBV6-7 counts as an open reading frame of uncertain function. The CDR3 has 12 residues. Trimming removed 7 bases from V and 3 bases from J, with 10 bases in between. The CDR3 DNA follows: TGTGCCAGCACTGGGCAGGGCTACGAGCAGTACGTC. Translated, it gives CASTGQGYEQYV.

The gene calls are TRBV7-2 and TRBJ2-1; D unresolved. Trimming stripped 1 base from V and 4 bases from J, with 17 bases between. The CDR3 totals 17 residues. Germline-derived CDR1 and CDR2 are SGHTA and FQGNSA. CDR3 coding DNA: TGTGCCAGCAGCTTAGACCAGGCAGCATTAATATACAATGAGCAGTTCTTC. This encodes CASSLDQAALIYNEQFF.

The V call is TRBV27, the J call TRBJ2-1, with 10 bases matching TRBD1. Germline assignment: CDR1 MNHEY and CDR2 SMNVEV (reference sequence). The CDR3 extends over 15 amino acids. J gave up 6 bases and V 8 bases, and 10 bases lay outside the gene matches. The CDR3 bases are TGTGCCAGCCAGATCGGGACAGGGGCGGTCAATGAGCAGTTCTTC. It yields the protein CASQIGTGAVNEQFF.

About this clone: This CDR3 is also generated by other DNA sequences in the sample. The chain couples TRBV25-1 to TRBJ1-2, with TRBD1 matching over 7 bases. CDR3 length: 12 residues. CDR1 MGHDK and CDR2 SYGVNS come from the germline V gene. Losses at the gene ends were 4 bases for V and 8 bases for J; bases not matched to a gene: 4. The CDR3 nucleotides are TGTGCCAGCAGTGGGCACAGGGGCGGCTACACCTTC. It yields the protein CASSGHRGGYTF.

This clone was seen once. This sequence joins TRBV29-1 and TRBJ2-3; 13 nucleotides match TRBD2. Trimming removed 7 bases from V and 4 bases from J; junction bases left unmatched: 8. The germline CDR1 and CDR2 sequences are SQVTM and ANQGSEA. The CDR3 extends over 15 amino acids. Here the CDR3 reads CSARTSGGGADTQYF. CDR3 DNA sequence: TGCAGCGCCAGGACTAGCGGGGGAGGGGCAGATACGCAGTATTTT.

The gene calls are TRBV11-3 and TRBJ2-3; 7 bases match TRBD2. CDR3 length: 15 residues. CDR1 and CDR2 from the germline V gene are SGHNT and YENEEA. V trimming: 4 bases; J trimming: 2 bases; junction bases outside the gene matches: 6. The CDR3 DNA sequence: TGTGCCAGCAGCTACCGAGCGGGGACCACAGATACGCAGTATTTT. It specifies CASSYRAGTTDTQYF. The full variable domain, in which reference TRBV11-3 and TRBJ2-3 provide the parts outside the CDR3, is EAGVVQSPRYKIIEKKQPVAFWCNPISGHNTLYWYLQNLGQGPELLIRYENEEAVDDSQLPKDRFSAERLKGVDSTLKIQPAELGDSAVYLCASSYRAGTTDTQYFGPGTRLTVL.

The chain joins TRBV19 to TRBJ2-5; D unclear. Germline values: CDR1 LNHDA, CDR2 SQIVND (reference sequence). The CDR3 has 13 residues. The V end lost 6 bases, the J end lost 2 bases, and 10 bases lay between the germline ends. Written as DNA, the CDR3 is TGTGCCAGTAGAGGCGGCAGTCAAGAGACCCAGTACTTC. Its translation is CASRGGSQETQYF.